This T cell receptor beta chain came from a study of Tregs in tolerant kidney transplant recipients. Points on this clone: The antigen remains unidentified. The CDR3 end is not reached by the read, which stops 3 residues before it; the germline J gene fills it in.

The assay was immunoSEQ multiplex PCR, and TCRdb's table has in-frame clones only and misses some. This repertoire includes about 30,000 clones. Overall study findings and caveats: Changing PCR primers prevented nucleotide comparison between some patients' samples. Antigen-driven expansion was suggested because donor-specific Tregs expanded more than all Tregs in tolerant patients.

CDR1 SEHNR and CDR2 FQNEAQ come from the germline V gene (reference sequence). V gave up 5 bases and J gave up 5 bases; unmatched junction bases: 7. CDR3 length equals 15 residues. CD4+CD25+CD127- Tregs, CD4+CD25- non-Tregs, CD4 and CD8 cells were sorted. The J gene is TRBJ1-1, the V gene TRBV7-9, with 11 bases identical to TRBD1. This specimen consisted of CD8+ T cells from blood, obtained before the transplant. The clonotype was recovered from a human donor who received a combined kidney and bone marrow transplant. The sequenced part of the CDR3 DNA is TGTGCCAGCAGCCTGAGGACAGGGGGCGAGACTGAA. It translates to CASSLRTGGETE. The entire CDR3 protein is CASSLRTGGETEAFF.